Following are 10 T cell receptor beta chains from one sample sequenced in a study of blood T cell repertoires in COVID-19. Assay: immunoSEQ multiplex PCR; the TCRdb copy retains only in-frame clones and omits some. This table has roughly 300,000 clones, 85% appearing once. Material for sequencing was PBMCs or T cells enriched from blood (not recorded which). All receptors come from a woman aged 50 to 60 who had recovered from COVID-19.

This clone was recorded only once. This chain joins TRBV27 and TRBJ1-5; the D gene is possibly TRBD1 (5 bases). The germline CDR1 and CDR2 sequences are MNHEY and SMNVEV (reference sequence). V dropped 6 bases and J dropped 2 bases, with 14 bases sitting between them. This CDR3 is 15 amino acids long. The CDR3 nucleotides read TGTGCCAGCAGCTTGGGGCAGGGCGGCAATCAGCCCCAGCATTTT. It yields the protein CASSLGQGGNQPQHF.

This clone was recorded a few times. The V and J genes are TRBV6-2 or TRBV6-3 and TRBJ1-4; TRBD1 agrees at 9 bases. With V trimmed by 6 bases and J by 4 bases, 3 bases remained unmatched. The CDR3 sequence is 14 residues long. CDR1 is MNHEY, CDR2 SVGEGT, per germline. The CDR3 DNA reads TGTGCCAGCAGCCGGGACAGGGTTAATGAAAAACTGTTTTTT. Protein: CASSRDRVNEKLFF.

This chain links TRBV7-2 with TRBJ1-4; D gene unclear. Germline V gene data show CDR1 as SGHTA and CDR2 as FQGNSA. The CDR3 extends over 15 amino acids. The ends were cut back, 5 bases at V and 8 bases at J, with 18 bases in the middle. The chain's CDR3 is CASSAGPTPKEKLFF. The CDR3 DNA sequence: TGTGCCAGCAGCGCCGGTCCAACTCCCAAGGAAAAACTGTTTTTT.

The V call is TRBV19, the J call TRBJ1-5, with 8 bases fitting TRBD1. Losses at the gene ends were 2 bases for V and 2 bases for J; bases not matched to a gene: 8. Looked up from germline, CDR1 is LNHDA and CDR2 is SQIVND (reference sequence). CDR3 length: 17 amino acids. The CDR3, as DNA: TGTGCCAGTAGTATATCTTTAGGGGACAGGCGCAATCAGCCCCAGCATTTT. Protein: CASSISLGDRRNQPQHF.

Only one count was recorded for this clone. V and J are TRBV30 and TRBJ2-3; TRBD1 might be the D (6 bases). Germline V gives CDR1 GTSNPN, CDR2 SVGIG (reference sequence). Trimming shortened V by 4 bases and J by 2 bases, and 13 bases separated the two germline ends. The CDR3 runs to 14 residues. Here the CDR3 DNA reads TGTGCCTGGAAGGAAGGGGGTTACACAGATACGCAGTATTTT. This encodes CAWKEGGYTDTQYF.

The chain combines TRBV9 with TRBJ1-2, with D unresolved. V gave up 7 bases and J gave up 8 bases, with 24 bases separating them. Germline values: CDR1 SGDLS, CDR2 YYNGEE. This CDR3 region has 15 residues. Here the CDR3 DNA reads TGTGCCAGCGGAGCGTCGGCAGCAAGCGTAGGAGGCTACACCTTC. As protein: CASGASAASVGGYTF.

This clone was seen just once. The chain employs TRBV18 and TRBJ2-1, with TRBD1 as a possible D gene (5 bases). Trimming removed 1 base at V and 6 bases at J, with 13 bases between. The germline gives CDR1 KGHSH, CDR2 LQKENI. The CDR3 loop spans 15 amino acids. The CDR3: CASSPLSGRFNEQFF. Here the CDR3 DNA reads TGTGCCAGCTCACCACTTTCAGGGCGGTTCAATGAGCAGTTCTTC.

V usage is TRBV18 and J usage is TRBJ2-3, with 9 bases matching TRBD2. After removal of 1 base from V and 1 base from J, the junction contained 12 bases not matched to a gene. Per the germline V gene, CDR1 is KGHSH and CDR2 is LQKENI. The CDR3 contains 19 residues. The CDR3 DNA sequence: TGTGCCAGCTCACCACTGTCGCTAGCGGGATCTATCCGCACAGATACGCAGTATTTT. It codes for CASSPLSLAGSIRTDTQYF.

This chain links TRBV5-1 with TRBJ2-7, with D tentatively TRBD2 (5 bases). Trimming took off 0 bases at V and 2 bases at J, with 18 bases between the two ends. CDR3 length: 17 amino acids. Germline V gene lookup returns CDR1 SGHRS and CDR2 YFSETQ. Here the CDR3 reads CASSLGSRGYITYEQYF. In DNA form, the CDR3 reads TGCGCCAGCAGCTTGGGTAGCCGGGGTTATATAACCTACGAGCAGTACTTC. Filled out from reference TRBV5-1 and TRBJ2-7, the complete variable domain reads KAGVTQTPRYLIKTRGQQVTLSCSPISGHRSVSWYQQTPGQGLQFLFEYFSETQRNKGNFPGRFSGRQFSNSRSEMNVSTLELGDSALYLCASSLGSRGYITYEQYFGPGTRLTVT.

The chain employs TRBV4-2 and TRBJ1-4; 8 bases fit TRBD1. Germline V gene data show CDR1 as LGHNA and CDR2 as YNFKEQ. CDR3 length: 16 amino acids. Unmatched junction bases numbered 7, after V lost 3 bases and J lost 4 bases. For the CDR3, the DNA is TGTGCCAGCAGCCACCCAGCAGGGGGCTTTAATGAAAAACTGTTTTTT. As protein: CASSHPAGGFNEKLFF.